These 13 T cell receptor beta chains were sequenced from one sample in a study of blood T cell repertoires in COVID-19. The protocol was immunoSEQ multiplex PCR, while the TCRdb copy is restricted to in-frame clones and leaves out a portion. The profile covers 90,000 to 120,000 clones, with around 87% appearing a single time and roughly 32% taken by the ten largest. Sequences were obtained from peripheral blood. The receptors originated from a woman at least 80 years old with acute or convalescent COVID-19.

V is TRBV27 and J is TRBJ1-5; TRBD1 matches 9 bases. Germline V gene lookup returns CDR1 MNHEY and CDR2 SMNVEV (reference sequence). After removal of 5 bases from V and 7 bases from J, the junction contained 12 bases not matched to a gene. The CDR3 has 16 amino acids. This CDR3 is CASSPKGQGLRQPQHF. DNA of the CDR3: TGTGCCAGCAGTCCAAAGGGACAGGGTCTTCGGCAGCCCCAGCATTTT.

The V and J genes are TRBV6-6 and TRBJ1-3; D might be TRBD1 (6 bases). Between the trimmed V and J ends, which lost 4 bases and 0 bases, there was a span of 10 bases. Germline assignment: CDR1 MNHNY and CDR2 SVGAGI (reference sequence). The CDR3 is 15 residues long. DNA for the CDR3: TGTGCCAGCAGTTGGGGACAAAGCTCTGGAAACACCATATATTTT. Protein: CASSWGQSSGNTIYF.

This clone has just one count. The chain links TRBV28 to TRBJ1-2; TRBD1 agrees at 7 bases. Germline V gene data show CDR1 as MDHEN and CDR2 as SYDVKM. After removal of 6 bases from V and 8 bases from J, the junction contained 3 bases not matched to a gene. This CDR3 comprises 11 residues. For the CDR3, the DNA is TGTGCCAGCAGCAGGGGGACGGGCTACACCTTC. This codes for CASSRGTGYTF.

This clone appeared a few times. The chain uses TRBV18 and TRBJ1-2; D unresolved. The V gene lost 2 bases and the J gene lost 6 bases, with 10 bases spanning the gap. Germline V gene lookup returns CDR1 KGHSH and CDR2 LQKENI. This CDR3 is built from 13 residues. CDR3 coding DNA: TGTGCCAGCTCACCAGCAGAGGGAGATGGCTACACCTTC. It encodes CASSPAEGDGYTF. Variable domain in full (rest from reference TRBV18 and TRBJ1-2): NAGVMQNPRHLVRRRGQEARLRCSPMKGHSHVYWYRQLPEEGLKFMVYLQKENIIDESGMPKERFSAEFPKEGPSILRIQQVVRGDSAAYFCASSPAEGDGYTFGSGTRLTVV.

The CDR3, as DNA: TGCAGTGGGGGTCGCGGGTATGGCTACACCTTC. Protein sequence: CSGGRGYGYTF. The rearrangement links TRBV20-1 to TRBJ1-2, with unresolved D. The CDR3 covers 11 residues. V lost 7 bases to trimming and J lost 5 bases, with 11 bases between them. The germline V gene encodes CDR1 DFQATT and CDR2 SNEGSKA (reference sequence).

This clone turned up a few times. The chain has TRBV2 and TRBJ2-7, with D maybe TRBD1 (6 bases). Trimming took off 7 bases at V and 2 bases at J, with 18 bases between the two ends. The CDR3 has 15 residues. Germline V gene data show CDR1 as SNHLY and CDR2 as FYNNEI. CDR3 sequence reads: CASTGGRGTTYEQYF. The CDR3 region has the DNA TGTGCCAGCACTGGGGGCAGGGGAACTACCTACGAGCAGTACTTC.

The genes are TRBV19 and TRBJ2-5; 8 bases line up with TRBD1. Germline V gives CDR1 LNHDA, CDR2 SQIVND (reference sequence). The CDR3 runs to 18 residues. The V and J ends lost 6 bases and 4 bases, in that order; junction bases with no gene match: 19. The CDR3 DNA is TGTGCCAGTAGGCCTCGCAACCTCCGGGACAGGACACCAGAGACCCAGTACTTC. It encodes CASRPRNLRDRTPETQYF.

This chain connects TRBV30 to TRBJ1-1; the match to TRBD1 covers 9 bases. The junction had 7 bases not matched to a gene; V was cut back by 5 bases and J by 12 bases. CDR1 and CDR2 from the germline V gene are GTSNPN and SVGIG (reference sequence). The CDR3 consists of 11 residues. CDR3: CAWAGDRATFF. In DNA form, the CDR3 reads TGTGCCTGGGCGGGGGACAGGGCTACTTTCTTT. The whole variable domain, filled in from reference TRBV30 and TRBJ1-1, reads SQTIHQWPATLVQPVGSPLSLECTVEGTSNPNLYWYRQAAGRGLQLLFYSVGIGQISSEVPQNLSASRPQDRQFILSSKKLLLSDSGFYLCAWAGDRATFFGQGTRLTVV.

The V and J genes are TRBV7-9 and TRBJ2-5; TRBD1 is a possible D gene (6 bases). The CDR3 runs to 12 residues. The V and J ends lost 6 bases and 4 bases respectively, with 9 bases between them. The germline V gene encodes CDR1 SEHNR and CDR2 FQNEAQ (reference sequence). CDR3 sequence reads: CASRPGAETQYF. In DNA, the CDR3 is TGTGCCAGCAGACCAGGGGCAGAGACCCAGTACTTC.

The chain employs TRBV6-6 and TRBJ1-6, with 8 positions matching TRBD1. The junction had 0 bases not matched to a gene; V was cut back by 2 bases and J by 9 bases. The CDR3 spans 13 residues. Germline CDR1 is MNHNY and CDR2 is SVGAGI (reference sequence). The CDR3 protein is CASSYGQGSPLHF. The CDR3 region has the DNA TGTGCCAGCAGTTACGGACAGGGTTCACCCCTCCACTTT.

The J gene is TRBJ2-6, the V gene TRBV7-3; weak D call: TRBD2 (5 bases). This CDR3 has 18 amino acids. Germline V gene lookup returns CDR1 SGHTA and CDR2 FQGTGA. The V end lost 8 bases, the J end lost 0 bases, and 20 bases lay between the germline ends. The CDR3 region is CASSPGSNPLSGANVLTF. In nucleotides, the CDR3 is TGTGCCAGCTCCCCGGGATCCAACCCACTCTCTGGGGCCAACGTCCTGACTTTC. The whole variable domain, filled in from reference TRBV7-3 and TRBJ2-6, reads GAGVSQTPSNKVTEKGKYVELRCDPISGHTALYWYRQSLGQGPEFLIYFQGTGAADDSGLPNDRFFAVRPEGSVSTLKIQRTERGDSAVYLCASSPGSNPLSGANVLTFGAGSRLTVL.

This chain connects TRBV6-2 or TRBV6-3 to TRBJ2-5, with 12 bases lining up with TRBD2. Germline V CDR1 and CDR2: MNHEY, SVGEGT. The CDR3 spans 17 residues. V trimming: 0 bases; J trimming: 0 bases; junction bases outside the gene matches: 2. The CDR3 DNA sequence: TGTGCCAGCAGTTACTCGCTAGCGGGGGGGCACCAAGAGACCCAGTACTTC. It yields the protein CASSYSLAGGHQETQYF.

The chain couples TRBV21-1 to TRBJ1-6; the table assigns TRBD1, which was not confirmed against the DNA. TRBV21-1 is deemed a pseudogene. This CDR3 region has 15 residues. The CDR3 DNA follows: TGTGCCAGCAGCATAGGCACAGGGGTTAATTCACCCCTCCACTTT. It codes for CASSIGTGVNSPLHF.